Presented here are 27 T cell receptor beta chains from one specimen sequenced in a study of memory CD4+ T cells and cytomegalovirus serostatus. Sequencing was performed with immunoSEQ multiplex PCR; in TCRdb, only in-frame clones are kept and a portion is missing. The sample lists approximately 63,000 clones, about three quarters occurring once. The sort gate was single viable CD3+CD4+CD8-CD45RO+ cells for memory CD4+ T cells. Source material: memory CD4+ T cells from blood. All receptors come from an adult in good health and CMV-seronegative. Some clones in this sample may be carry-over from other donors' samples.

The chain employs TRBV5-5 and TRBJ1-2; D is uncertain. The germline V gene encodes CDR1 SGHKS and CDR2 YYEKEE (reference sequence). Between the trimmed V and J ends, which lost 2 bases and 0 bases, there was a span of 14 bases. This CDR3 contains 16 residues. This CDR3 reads CASSFLAGPSNYGYTF. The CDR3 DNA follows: TGTGCCAGCAGCTTTTTGGCAGGACCGTCTAACTATGGCTACACCTTC.

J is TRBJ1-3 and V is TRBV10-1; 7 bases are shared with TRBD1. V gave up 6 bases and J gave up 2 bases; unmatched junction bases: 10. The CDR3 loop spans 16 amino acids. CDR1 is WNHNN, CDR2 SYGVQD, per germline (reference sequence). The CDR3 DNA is TGCGCCAGCAGCGCCTCCGGGACAGCTGCTGGAAACACCATATATTTT. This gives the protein CASSASGTAAGNTIYF.

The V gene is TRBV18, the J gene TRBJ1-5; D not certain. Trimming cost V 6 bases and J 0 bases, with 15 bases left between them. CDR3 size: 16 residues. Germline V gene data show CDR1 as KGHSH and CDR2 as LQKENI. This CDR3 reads CASSPGDLYSNQPQHF. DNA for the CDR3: TGTGCCAGCTCGCCTGGTGATTTATATAGCAATCAGCCCCAGCATTTT.

CDR3: CASQPFVSSYNEQFF. The CDR3 region has the DNA TGTGCCAGCCAACCCTTTGTGAGCTCCTACAATGAGCAGTTCTTC. The chain has TRBV18 and TRBJ2-1; D remains ambiguous. Germline assignment: CDR1 KGHSH and CDR2 LQKENI. The length of the CDR3 is 15 residues. Trimming shortened V by 8 bases and J by 0 bases, and 14 bases separated the two germline ends.

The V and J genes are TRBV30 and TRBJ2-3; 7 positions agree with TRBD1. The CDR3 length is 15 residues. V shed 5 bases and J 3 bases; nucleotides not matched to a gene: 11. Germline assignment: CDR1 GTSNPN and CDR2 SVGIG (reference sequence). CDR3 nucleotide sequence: TGTGCCTGGGCCAGACAGGGCTGGGGAACAGATACGCAGTATTTT. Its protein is CAWARQGWGTDTQYF.

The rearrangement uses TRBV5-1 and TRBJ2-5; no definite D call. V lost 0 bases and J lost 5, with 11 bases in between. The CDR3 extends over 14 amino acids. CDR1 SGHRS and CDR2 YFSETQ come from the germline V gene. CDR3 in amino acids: CASSLVVGWETQYF. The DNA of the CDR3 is TGCGCCAGCAGCTTGGTGGTAGGGTGGGAGACCCAGTACTTC.

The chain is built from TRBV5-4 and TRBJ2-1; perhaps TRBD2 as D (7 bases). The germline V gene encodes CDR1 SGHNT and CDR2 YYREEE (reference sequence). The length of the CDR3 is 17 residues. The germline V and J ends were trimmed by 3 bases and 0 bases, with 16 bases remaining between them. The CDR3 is CASSSPGGPASYNEQFF. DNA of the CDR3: TGTGCCAGCAGCTCCCCCGGGGGGCCCGCCTCCTACAATGAGCAGTTCTTC. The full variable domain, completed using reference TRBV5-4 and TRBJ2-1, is ETGVTQSPTHLIKTRGQQVTLRCSSQSGHNTVSWYQQALGQGPQFIFQYYREEENGRGNFPPRFSGLQFPNYSSELNVNALELDDSALYLCASSSPGGPASYNEQFFGPGTRLTVL.

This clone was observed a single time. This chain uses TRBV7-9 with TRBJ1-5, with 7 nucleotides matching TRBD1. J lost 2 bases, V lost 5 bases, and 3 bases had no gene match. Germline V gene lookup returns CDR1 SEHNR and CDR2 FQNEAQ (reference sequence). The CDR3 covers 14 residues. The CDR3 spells CASSPQGGNQPQHF. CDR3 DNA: TGTGCCAGCAGCCCCCAGGGGGGCAATCAGCCCCAGCATTTT.

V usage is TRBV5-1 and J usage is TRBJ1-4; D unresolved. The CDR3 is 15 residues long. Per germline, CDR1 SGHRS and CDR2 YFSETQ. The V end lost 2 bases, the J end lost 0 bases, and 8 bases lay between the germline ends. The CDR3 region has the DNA TGCGCCAGCAGCTTAGAGGGTGCAACTAATGAAAAACTGTTTTTT. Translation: CASSLEGATNEKLFF.

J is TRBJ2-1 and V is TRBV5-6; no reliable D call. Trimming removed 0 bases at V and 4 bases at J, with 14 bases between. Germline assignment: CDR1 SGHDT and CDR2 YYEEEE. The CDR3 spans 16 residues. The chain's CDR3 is CASSLVTSADYNEQFF. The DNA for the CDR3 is TGTGCCAGCAGCTTGGTAACATCGGCCGATTACAATGAGCAGTTCTTC.

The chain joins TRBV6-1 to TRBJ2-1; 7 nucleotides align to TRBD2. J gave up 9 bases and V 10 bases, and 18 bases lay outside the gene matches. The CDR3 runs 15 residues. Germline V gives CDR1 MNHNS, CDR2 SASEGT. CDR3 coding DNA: TGTGCCACCGGAGGAAGGGTTAGCTGGGGGGGTGAGCAGTTCTTC. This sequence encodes CATGGRVSWGGEQFF.

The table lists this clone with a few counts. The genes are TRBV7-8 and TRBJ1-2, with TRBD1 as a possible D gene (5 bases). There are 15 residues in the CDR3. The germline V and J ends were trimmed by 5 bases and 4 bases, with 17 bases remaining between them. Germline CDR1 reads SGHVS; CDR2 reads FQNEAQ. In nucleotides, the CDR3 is TGTGCCAGCAGCGCTCGGTGGTCGGGGGGCTATGGCTACACCTTC. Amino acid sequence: CASSARWSGGYGYTF.

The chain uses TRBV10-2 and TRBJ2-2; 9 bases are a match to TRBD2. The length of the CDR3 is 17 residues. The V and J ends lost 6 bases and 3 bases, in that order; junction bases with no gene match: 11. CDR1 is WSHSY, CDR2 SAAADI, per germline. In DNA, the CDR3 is TGCGCCAGCAGATGGTGGCGGGGGGGCCTTGACACCGGGGAGCTGTTTTTT. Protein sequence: CASRWWRGGLDTGELFF.

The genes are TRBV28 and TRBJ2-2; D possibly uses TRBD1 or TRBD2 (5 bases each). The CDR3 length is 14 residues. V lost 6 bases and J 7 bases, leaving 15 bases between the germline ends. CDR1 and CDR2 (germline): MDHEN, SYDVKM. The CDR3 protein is CASSSGGRVGELFF. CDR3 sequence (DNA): TGTGCCAGCAGCAGTGGGGGTAGGGTCGGGGAGCTGTTTTTT.

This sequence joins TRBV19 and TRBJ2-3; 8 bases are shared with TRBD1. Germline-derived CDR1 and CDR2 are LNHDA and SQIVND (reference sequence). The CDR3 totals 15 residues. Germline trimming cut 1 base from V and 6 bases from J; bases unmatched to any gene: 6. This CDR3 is CASSIVSGGADTQYF. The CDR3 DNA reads TGTGCCAGTAGTATAGTGTCAGGGGGCGCGGATACGCAGTATTTT.

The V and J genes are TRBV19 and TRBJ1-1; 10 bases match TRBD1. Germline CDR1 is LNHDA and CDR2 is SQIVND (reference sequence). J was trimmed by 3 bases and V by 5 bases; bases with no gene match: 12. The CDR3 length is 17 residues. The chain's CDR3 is CASSPGQGQAWDTEAFF. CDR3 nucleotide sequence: TGTGCCAGTAGTCCGGGACAGGGGCAAGCTTGGGACACTGAAGCTTTCTTT.

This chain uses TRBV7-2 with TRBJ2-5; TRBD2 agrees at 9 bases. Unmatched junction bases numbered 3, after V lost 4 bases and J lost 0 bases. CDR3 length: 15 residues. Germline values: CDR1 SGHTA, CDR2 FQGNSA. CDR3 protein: CASSSLAGNQETQYF. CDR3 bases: TGTGCCAGCAGCTCTCTAGCGGGGAACCAAGAGACCCAGTACTTC. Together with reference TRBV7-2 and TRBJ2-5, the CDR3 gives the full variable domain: GAGVSQSPSNKVTEKGKDVELRCDPISGHTALYWYRQSLGQGLEFLIYFQGNSAPDKSGLPSDRFSAERTGGSVSTLTIQRTQQEDSAVYLCASSSLAGNQETQYFGPGTRLLVL.

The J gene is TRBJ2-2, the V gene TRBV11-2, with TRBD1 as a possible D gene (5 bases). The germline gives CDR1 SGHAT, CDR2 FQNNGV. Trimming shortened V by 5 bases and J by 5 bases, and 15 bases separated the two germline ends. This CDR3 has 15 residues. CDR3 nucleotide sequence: TGTGCCAGCAGCATCAGGGTAGGGAAGACCGGGGAGCTGTTTTTT. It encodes CASSIRVGKTGELFF.

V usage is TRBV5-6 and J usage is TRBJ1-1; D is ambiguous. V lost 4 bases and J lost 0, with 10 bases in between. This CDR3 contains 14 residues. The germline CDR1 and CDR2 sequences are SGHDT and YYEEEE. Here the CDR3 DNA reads TGTGCCAGCAGCCGCCCATTCCTGAACACTGAAGCTTTCTTT. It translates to CASSRPFLNTEAFF.

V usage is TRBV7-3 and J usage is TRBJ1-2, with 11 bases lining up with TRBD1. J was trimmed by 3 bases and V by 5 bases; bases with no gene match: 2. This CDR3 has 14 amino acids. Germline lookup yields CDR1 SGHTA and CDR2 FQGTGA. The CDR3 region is CASSVGQGDYGYTF. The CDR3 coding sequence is TGTGCCAGCAGCGTGGGACAGGGGGACTATGGCTACACCTTC. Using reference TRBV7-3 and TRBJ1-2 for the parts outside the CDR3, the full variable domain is GAGVSQTPSNKVTEKGKYVELRCDPISGHTALYWYRQSLGQGPEFLIYFQGTGAADDSGLPNDRFFAVRPEGSVSTLKIQRTERGDSAVYLCASSVGQGDYGYTFGSGTRLTVV.

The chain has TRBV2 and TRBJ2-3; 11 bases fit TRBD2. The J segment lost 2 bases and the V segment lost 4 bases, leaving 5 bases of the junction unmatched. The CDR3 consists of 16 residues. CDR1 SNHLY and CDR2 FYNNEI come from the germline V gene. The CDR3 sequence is CASSVPSGGSTDTQYF. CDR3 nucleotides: TGTGCCAGCAGTGTACCTAGCGGGGGGTCCACAGATACGCAGTATTTT.

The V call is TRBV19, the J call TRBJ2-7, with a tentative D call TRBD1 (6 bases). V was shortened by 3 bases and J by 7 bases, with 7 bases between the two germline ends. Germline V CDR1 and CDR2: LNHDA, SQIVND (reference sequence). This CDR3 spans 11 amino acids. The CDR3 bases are TGTGCCAGTAGTATGGGGGCGGAGCAGTACTTC. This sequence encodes CASSMGAEQYF.

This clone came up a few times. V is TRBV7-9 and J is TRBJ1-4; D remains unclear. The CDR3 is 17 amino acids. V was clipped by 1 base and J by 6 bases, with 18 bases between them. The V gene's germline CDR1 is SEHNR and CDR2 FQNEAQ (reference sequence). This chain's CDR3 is CASSLEFLVGRDEKLFF. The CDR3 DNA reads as TGTGCCAGCAGCTTAGAGTTCCTAGTGGGCCGGGATGAAAAACTGTTTTTT.

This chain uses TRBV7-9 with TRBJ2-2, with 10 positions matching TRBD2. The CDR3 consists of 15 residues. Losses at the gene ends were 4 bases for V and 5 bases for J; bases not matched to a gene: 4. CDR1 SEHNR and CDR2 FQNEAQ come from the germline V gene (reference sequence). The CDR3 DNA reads TGTGCCAGCAGCTCCGTAGCGGGAGGTACCGGGGAGCTGTTTTTT. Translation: CASSSVAGGTGELFF.

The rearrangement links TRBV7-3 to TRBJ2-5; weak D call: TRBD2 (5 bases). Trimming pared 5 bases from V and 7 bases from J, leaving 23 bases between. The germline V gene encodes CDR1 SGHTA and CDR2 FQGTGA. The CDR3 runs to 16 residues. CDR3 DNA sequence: TGTGCCAGCAGCGTAAAGGGTGGGGAGCCACCGGCGACCCAGTACTTC. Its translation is CASSVKGGEPPATQYF.

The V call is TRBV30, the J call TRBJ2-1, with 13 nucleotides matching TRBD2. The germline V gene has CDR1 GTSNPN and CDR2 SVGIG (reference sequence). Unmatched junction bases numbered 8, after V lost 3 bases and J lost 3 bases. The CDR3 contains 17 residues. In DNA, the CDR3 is TGTGCCTGGAGGCCGCCAGGGACTAGCGGGGTCTACAATGAGCAGTTCTTC. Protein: CAWRPPGTSGVYNEQFF.

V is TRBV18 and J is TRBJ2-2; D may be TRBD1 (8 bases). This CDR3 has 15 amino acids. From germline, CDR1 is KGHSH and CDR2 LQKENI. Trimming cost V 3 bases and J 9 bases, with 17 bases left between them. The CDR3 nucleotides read TGTGCCAGCTCACCCGGACAGGGAGCGGGAAGGGAGCTGTTTTTT. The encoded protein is CASSPGQGAGRELFF. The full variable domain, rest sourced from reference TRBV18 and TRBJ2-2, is NAGVMQNPRHLVRRRGQEARLRCSPMKGHSHVYWYRQLPEEGLKFMVYLQKENIIDESGMPKERFSAEFPKEGPSILRIQQVVRGDSAAYFCASSPGQGAGRELFFGEGSRLTVL.